Listed here are 24 T cell receptor beta chains from one sample, sequenced in a study of identical twins. TCRdb called the 5' RACE reads again in MiXCR, with one record for every CDR3 protein. The sample holds 1.5 million to 2 million distinct CDR3 sequences, about 32% seen once. The sequencing input was cord blood. The source of these receptors is a newborn girl in good health.

Only a few counts were recorded for this clonotype. Germline is not matched at one junction end, which may reflect a read error. The chain has TRBV4-2 and TRBJ2-1, with 8 nucleotides matching TRBD2. This CDR3 region has 17 residues. Germline-derived CDR1 and CDR2 are LGHNA and YNFKEQ. The CDR3 nucleotides are TGTGCCCGCAGCCAAGATTACAGCGGGAGTGCCTACAATGAGCAGTTCTTC. Its translation: CARSQDYSGSAYNEQFF.

In its sample, this clonotype was seen once. The chain carries TRBV6-1 and TRBJ1-1; D ambiguous. CDR1 is MNHNS and CDR2 is SASEGT in the germline V gene. Trimming took off 1 base at V and 0 bases at J, with 12 bases between the two ends. The CDR3 spans 16 residues. CDR3: CASSEEGGLLNTEAFF. Here the CDR3 DNA reads TGTGCCAGCAGTGAAGAAGGAGGACTCCTGAACACTGAAGCTTTCTTT.

This chain uses TRBV12-3 or TRBV12-4 with TRBJ2-7, with TRBD2 matching 8 bases. With V trimmed by 6 bases and J by 7 bases, 11 bases remained unmatched. The CDR3 covers 14 residues. The CDR3 DNA sequence: TGTGCCAGCAGGACGGGGGGGCCCAACAATGAGCAGTACTTC. Translating gives CASRTGGPNNEQYF.

This clonotype has a handful of counts. The chain recombines TRBV10-3 with TRBJ1-1, with 9 bases lining up with TRBD1. The CDR3 extends over 15 amino acids. Germline trimming cut 4 bases from V and 1 base from J; bases unmatched to any gene: 4. Germline CDR1 and CDR2: ENHRY and SYGVKD. This chain's CDR3 is CAISGTGGRNTEAFF. In DNA, the CDR3 is TGTGCCATCAGTGGAACAGGGGGCAGGAACACTGAAGCTTTCTTT.

There are a few counts of this clonotype. The CDR3 loop reads CASSLVAGERGYTF. As DNA, the CDR3 is TGTGCCAGCAGCTTAGTGGCGGGGGAGCGTGGCTACACCTTC. This rearrangement joins TRBV13 to TRBJ1-2, with D possibly TRBD1 on 5 matching bases. The CDR3 has 14 amino acids. V shed 1 base and J shed 7 bases, with 13 bases lying between them. The germline CDR1 and CDR2 sequences are PRHDT and FYEKMQ (reference sequence).

The chain combines TRBV29-1 with TRBJ1-2; D is unresolved. Trimming pared 7 bases from V and 0 bases from J, leaving 9 bases between. CDR1 is SQVTM, CDR2 ANQGSEA, per germline. The CDR3 length is 12 residues. CDR3: CSAGVANYGYTF. The CDR3 nucleotides are TGCAGCGCTGGAGTAGCTAACTATGGCTACACCTTC.

This clonotype was observed a handful of times. This sequence joins TRBV20-1 and TRBJ1-1; 8 bases line up with TRBD1. This CDR3 is built from 11 residues. J was trimmed by 11 bases and V by 0 bases; bases with no gene match: 2. The germline gives CDR1 DFQATT, CDR2 SNEGSKA (reference sequence). The CDR3 bases are TGCAGTGCTAGAGATCGGGACAGGGCTTTCTTT. Its protein product is CSARDRDRAFF.

To note about this clonotype: A much more abundant neighbour one base away suggests this may be a read error. The gene calls are TRBV3-1 and TRBJ2-1, with D perhaps TRBD2 (6 bases). The CDR3 length is 15 residues. Trimming left V 1 base short and J 4 bases short, with 11 bases between. Per germline, CDR1 LGHDT and CDR2 YNNKEL (reference sequence). The CDR3 reads CASSQGGTHYNEQFF. The DNA for the CDR3 is TGTGCCAGCAGCCAAGGCGGGACCCATTACAATGAGCAGTTCTTC.

This clonotype appeared a few times. This chain links TRBV12-3 or TRBV12-4 with TRBJ2-5; no definite D call. V lost 1 base and J 11 bases, leaving 14 bases between the germline ends. The CDR3 contains 13 residues. CDR3 amino acids: CASSLGSLGEQYF. The CDR3 DNA reads TGTGCCAGCAGTTTAGGGTCCTTGGGTGAGCAGTACTTC.

The CDR3 loop is CSARPTSGSVNEQFF. CDR3 nucleotide sequence: TGCAGTGCTAGACCGACTAGCGGGAGTGTCAATGAGCAGTTCTTC. The chain links TRBV20-1 to TRBJ2-1; 12 nucleotides align to TRBD2. Losses at the gene ends were 2 bases for V and 6 bases for J; bases not matched to a gene: 5. There are 15 residues in the CDR3. Germline V gives CDR1 DFQATT, CDR2 SNEGSKA (reference sequence).

Of note for this clonotype: One end of the junction is discordant with germline, which a read error may explain. The chain links TRBV14 to TRBJ1-6; D gene unclear. Germline CDR1 is SGHDN and CDR2 is FVKESK. The CDR3 runs 15 residues. The CDR3, as DNA: TGTGCCGGCAGCCAAGATCGGGCGGATTATTCACCCCCCCACTTT. This encodes CAGSQDRADYSPPHF.

This clonotype was seen ten or more times. The V call is TRBV29-1, the J call TRBJ2-7; 10 bases fit TRBD2. The V segment lost 5 bases and the J segment 1 base; nucleotides outside the gene matches: 5. Per the germline V gene, CDR1 is SQVTM and CDR2 is ANQGSEA. CDR3 length: 14 residues. The CDR3 here is CSVLSGRLSYEQYF. The CDR3 region has the DNA TGCAGCGTTCTTAGCGGGAGGTTATCCTACGAGCAGTACTTC.

The chain uses TRBV10-3 and TRBJ2-3; unclear D gene. Germline values: CDR1 ENHRY, CDR2 SYGVKD. The CDR3 is made up of 13 amino acids. Trimming pared 6 bases from V and 0 bases from J, leaving 7 bases between. CDR3 DNA sequence: TGTGCCATCAGCCGACAAAGCACAGATACGCAGTATTTT. Protein sequence: CAISRQSTDTQYF.

This clonotype was recorded many times. The CDR3 sequence: CSVERDNYGYTF. As DNA, the CDR3 is TGCAGCGTTGAACGCGACAACTATGGCTACACCTTC. The rearrangement links TRBV29-1 to TRBJ1-2; D uncertain. Deletions cut 2 bases from V and 2 bases from J, with 6 bases between. The germline V gene has CDR1 SQVTM and CDR2 ANQGSEA. This CDR3 comprises 12 residues.

Only one count was recorded for this clonotype. The chain uses TRBV4-2 and TRBJ2-3, with TRBD2 identical over 11 bases. Unmatched junction bases numbered 13, after V lost 4 bases and J lost 4 bases. The CDR3 is made up of 18 amino acids. Germline CDR1 is LGHNA and CDR2 is YNFKEQ. This chain's CDR3 is CASSPDWTSGWGADTQYF. The CDR3 coding sequence is TGTGCCAGCAGCCCCGACTGGACTAGCGGGTGGGGAGCAGATACGCAGTATTTT.

This clonotype was seen a single time. This sequence may be a read error, since a much larger clone differs from it by one base. The gene calls are TRBV20-1 and TRBJ2-1; possible D gene TRBD2, 5 bases. This CDR3 spans 12 amino acids. Germline assignment: CDR1 DFQATT and CDR2 SNEGSKA (reference sequence). CDR3 coding DNA: TGCAGTGGGACTGGATCCTACGATGAGCAGTTCTTC. It specifies CSGTGSYDEQFF.

This clonotype occurred a few times. The J gene is TRBJ1-6, the V gene TRBV10-3; tentative D call: TRBD1 (6 bases). The CDR3 is 15 residues long. V was trimmed by 6 bases and J by 5 bases, leaving 14 bases between them. Germline V gene sequence: CDR1 ENHRY, CDR2 SYGVKD. As DNA, the CDR3 is TGTGCCATCAGCCCCGGACAGTCCAATAATTCACCCCTCCACTTT. Translation: CAISPGQSNNSPLHF.

The chain links TRBV4-2 to TRBJ2-5; TRBD2 agrees at 10 bases. Germline V gene data show CDR1 as LGHNA and CDR2 as YNFKEQ. This CDR3 comprises 14 residues. J was trimmed by 9 bases and V by 0 bases; bases with no gene match: 4. CDR3 residues: CASSQDKSGRAQYF. As DNA, the CDR3 is TGTGCCAGCAGCCAAGATAAGAGCGGGAGGGCCCAGTACTTC.

Notes on this clonotype: The junction departs from germline at one end; a sequencing error may be responsible. The CDR3 sequence: CASSLKGPTNTGALFF. The CDR3 bases are TGTGCCAGCAGTTTGAAAGGACCGACGAACACCGGGGCGCTGTTTTTT. The chain couples TRBV12-3 or TRBV12-4 to TRBJ2-2; D is possibly TRBD1 or TRBD2 (5 bases each). The CDR3 runs 16 residues.

This chain connects TRBV6-5 to TRBJ2-2; D gene uncertain. The CDR3 is 13 amino acids. The V gene lost 5 bases and the J gene lost 0 bases, with 4 bases spanning the gap. Germline values: CDR1 MNHEY, CDR2 SVGAGI. DNA of the CDR3: TGTGCCAGCAGTCACACGAACACCGGGGAGCTGTTTTTT. Translation: CASSHTNTGELFF.

The V and J genes are TRBV13 and TRBJ2-1, with 8 bases fitting TRBD2. Germline V gives CDR1 PRHDT, CDR2 FYEKMQ (reference sequence). J lost 15 bases, V lost 0 bases, and 10 bases had no gene match. This CDR3 comprises 14 residues. CDR3 nucleotide sequence: TGTGCCAGCAGCTTAGGCCCAGCGGGAGTAGGAGCGTTCTTC. Its protein is CASSLGPAGVGAFF.

This chain links TRBV3-1 with TRBJ2-1; 9 bases match TRBD2. Trimming cost V 0 bases and J 1 base; bases outside gene matches: 4. This CDR3 has 17 residues. Germline lookup yields CDR1 LGHDT and CDR2 YNNKEL (reference sequence). The CDR3 region has the DNA TGTGCCAGCAGCCAAGACCCGAGCGGGGGGTCCTACAATGAGCAGTTCTTC. Amino acids: CASSQDPSGGSYNEQFF.

This clonotype turned up a few times. This chain connects TRBV5-5 to TRBJ2-5; 9 nucleotides agree with TRBD2. V lost 2 bases and J lost 5; bases outside the gene matches: 13. This CDR3 comprises 17 residues. Germline CDR1 and CDR2: SGHKS and YYEKEE (reference sequence). CDR3 sequence (DNA): TGTGCCAGCAGCTTCCCTCCCTTAGCGGGGGCGGGGGAGACCCAGTACTTC. Protein sequence: CASSFPPLAGAGETQYF. Supplemented by reference TRBV5-5 and TRBJ2-5, the full variable domain reads DAGVTQSPTHLIKTRGQQVTLRCSPISGHKSVSWYQQVLGQGPQFIFQYYEKEERGRGNFPDRFSARQFPNYSSELNVNALLLGDSALYLCASSFPPLAGAGETQYFGPGTRLLVL.

A remark on this clonotype: At one of its ends the junction is not consistent with the germline gene, which may arise from a read error. The V call is TRBV11-2, the J call TRBJ2-1, with 10 bases matching TRBD2. The length of the CDR3 is 16 residues. The germline V gene has CDR1 SGHAT and CDR2 FQNNGV. CDR3 sequence (DNA): TGTGCCAGCAGCCCGGCTAGCGGGAGCTCCTACAATGGGCAGTTCTTC. As protein: CASSPASGSSYNGQFF.